The clone carrying this T cell receptor (beta chain) has at least ten counts. Its antigen is unknown. Trimming pared 2 bases from V and 0 bases from J, leaving 8 bases between. CDR1 is LNHDA and CDR2 is SQIVND in the germline V gene (reference sequence). The CDR3 has 15 residues. The record originates from a study of T cells in Graves' hyperthyroidism and ophthalmopathy. The study's findings and limits: Most thyroid-expanded clonotypes above 0.001 were also found in blood.

TCR beta CDR3 sequences were amplified from RNA transcripts. During a first-round RT-PCR of the TCR CDR3, the HTBI primer set was used. TCRdb itself ran the multiplex PCR reads through MiXCR, one entry per CDR3 protein. The profile shows 650,000 to 850,000 distinct CDR3 sequences, over 15% of them singletons. The patients, who ranged from 18 to 65 in age, presented with newly diagnosed hyperthyroidism lasting under 2 months. Each diagnosis was grounded in clinical symptoms, serum thyroxine and TRAb, thyroid ultrasound, and orbital computed tomography. Sampled blood dates from first hyperthyroidism diagnosis, and it precedes any ophthalmopathy symptoms.

This receptor was identified in a woman in her 50s with Graves' hyperthyroidism that later progressed to Graves' ophthalmopathy. The V and J genes are TRBV19 and TRBJ1-5; D call uncertain. The source material was blood. The CDR3 sequence: CASSITDYSNQPQHF. CDR3 DNA: TGTGCCAGTAGTATAACGGATTATAGCAATCAGCCCCAGCATTTT.